This T cell receptor beta chain is from a study of beta chain features in type 1 diabetes. Study results and limitations: Among patients with Type 1 diabetes, TCRB CDR3s were moderately but significantly shorter in every one of the four CD4+ subsets.

The sequenced template was cDNA made from the entire isolated RNA. Sequencing was performed with immunoSEQ multiplex PCR; in TCRdb, only in-frame clones are kept and a portion is missing. The sample holds more than 150,000 clones, about 13% seen once. Germline V lookup: CDR1 SQVTM, CDR2 ANQGSEA. The CDR3 extends over 13 amino acids. The ends lost 2 bases at V and 5 bases at J; junction bases unmatched: 6. This clone has a handful of counts. The antigen remains undetermined. The sample was central memory CD4+ T cells from blood. This TCR came from a woman younger than 30 in good health. The V call is TRBV29-1, the J call TRBJ2-7; TRBD2 aligns across 7 bases. Written as DNA, the CDR3 is TGCAGCGTTGAATGGGGAGGGTACGACGAGCAGTACTTC. Protein sequence: CSVEWGGYDEQYF.